This T cell receptor (beta chain) is drawn from a study of T cells in Graves' hyperthyroidism and ophthalmopathy. Study overall: At the time of initial diagnosis and before any treatment, peripheral blood was collected. Overall study findings and caveats: In blood, most of the thyroid clonotypes expanded above 0.001 were also present.

The investigators amplified TCR beta CDR3 regions from RNA transcripts. The HTBI set primed first-round TCR CDR3 RT-PCR. MiXCR, applied by TCRdb to the multiplex PCR reads, yields one record per CDR3 protein. In the table there are fewer than 550,000 distinct CDR3 sequences, around a quarter of which are singletons. This clonotype has only a few counts. Antigen unknown. Patients having uncontrolled infection, another autoimmune disease, pregnancy or lactation were not included. Diagnosing involved the use of clinical symptoms, serum thyroxine and TRAb, thyroid ultrasound and orbital computed tomography. The material sequenced was blood. This sequence originates from a woman in her 30s with Graves' ophthalmopathy.

CDR3 sequence (DNA): TGTGCCAGCAGCTTGTTAATTTTTTCCGAGACCCAGTACTTC. Translating gives CASSLLIFSETQYF. The rearrangement joins TRBV5-6 to TRBJ2-5; D unresolved. This CDR3 is 14 amino acids long. Trimming shortened V by 1 base and J by 5 bases, and 12 bases separated the two germline ends. The germline gives CDR1 SGHDT, CDR2 YYEEEE. The variable domain in full, with the rest retrieved from reference TRBV5-6 and TRBJ2-5, is DAGVTQSPTHLIKTRGQQVTLRCSPKSGHDTVSWYQQALGQGPQFIFQYYEEEERQRGNFPDRFSGHQFPNYSSELNVNALLLGDSALYLCASSLLIFSETQYFGPGTRLLVL.